The entry below describes one T cell receptor (beta chain). How the authors handled the data: Amplifying reference gene primers gave estimates of nucleated cell counts. TCRdb's copy holds only in-frame clones and misses some; the assay was immunoSEQ multiplex PCR. D and trimming were read from the DNA, whereas the V and J calls and clone size are those reported in that table. The sample contains about 230,000 clones, over 70% of which appear only once. The data were taken from a study of blood T cell repertoires in COVID-19. Study-wide background: Both acute and convalescent COVID-19 samples were obtained from the United States, Italy and Spain. From T cells, B-cell-depleted T cells, or PBMCs came the material, which was cDNA or gDNA.

This TCR was sampled from a woman over 75 with acute or convalescent COVID-19. The sequenced material came from peripheral blood.

The CDR3 sequence: CASSTGTVNTGELFF. The CDR3 nucleotides are TGTGCCAGTAGTACTGGGACTGTTAACACCGGGGAGCTGTTTTTT. The chain joins TRBV19 to TRBJ2-2, with a tentative D call TRBD2 (6 bases). Germline V gene lookup returns CDR1 LNHDA and CDR2 SQIVND (reference sequence). This CDR3 has 15 amino acids. Deletions cut 4 bases from V and 2 bases from J, with 11 bases between.